The 9 T cell receptor beta chains in this list originate from one sample, sequenced in a study of blood T cell repertoires in COVID-19. Libraries were prepared by immunoSEQ multiplex PCR; TCRdb keeps only in-frame clonotypes and omits some of them. This sample carries about 120,000 clones, around 82% of them seen once, and the ten largest clones take about 18%. Sequencing input: peripheral blood. Receptor source: a man aged 25 to 45 with COVID-19, enrolled during active disease.

V gene TRBV7-6 combines with J gene TRBJ1-1, with TRBD1 matching 7 bases. With 5 bases clipped from V and 4 bases from J, the junction kept 7 bases outside the gene matches. The CDR3 totals 14 residues. CDR1 and CDR2 from the germline V gene are SGHVS and FNYEAQ. CDR3 bases: TGTGCCAGCAGCACTTCGACAGGGACCACTGAAGCTTTCTTT. It is translated as CASSTSTGTTEAFF.

The chain is built from TRBV5-4 and TRBJ2-1; 9 bases fit TRBD1. With V trimmed by 1 base and J by 5 bases, 4 bases remained unmatched. The CDR3 runs 15 residues. The V gene's germline CDR1 is SGHNT and CDR2 YYREEE (reference sequence). The CDR3 DNA sequence: TGTGCCAGCAGCTTGAACAGGGGGCGTAACAATGAGCAGTTCTTC. Its protein product is CASSLNRGRNNEQFF.

V and J are TRBV5-1 and TRBJ2-3, with 12 bases identical to TRBD2. The ends lost 5 bases at V and 4 bases at J; junction bases unmatched: 8. The CDR3 is 16 amino acids. Germline values: CDR1 SGHRS, CDR2 YFSETQ. The CDR3 sequence: CASRISSGGAPDTQYF. The CDR3 coding sequence is TGCGCCAGCAGAATATCTAGCGGGGGGGCTCCAGATACGCAGTATTTT. Looking up the rest from reference TRBV5-1 and TRBJ2-3 gives the full variable domain: KAGVTQTPRYLIKTRGQQVTLSCSPISGHRSVSWYQQTPGQGLQFLFEYFSETQRNKGNFPGRFSGRQFSNSRSEMNVSTLELGDSALYLCASRISSGGAPDTQYFGPGTRLTVL.

J is TRBJ1-5 and V is TRBV5-1; possibly TRBD1 for D (6 bases). The germline V and J ends were trimmed by 0 bases and 5 bases, with 12 bases remaining between them. The CDR3 loop spans 15 amino acids. Looked up from germline, CDR1 is SGHRS and CDR2 is YFSETQ. CDR3: CASSLGRGADQPQHF. CDR3 in DNA: TGCGCCAGCAGCTTGGGCCGGGGGGCGGATCAGCCCCAGCATTTT.

The chain carries TRBV28 and TRBJ1-5; TRBD1 is a possible D gene (6 bases). Germline loops: CDR1 MDHEN, CDR2 SYDVKM. There are 14 residues in the CDR3. Trimming cost V 6 bases and J 6 bases, with 15 bases left between them. The CDR3 region is CASSRGGTSQPQHF. The CDR3 nucleotides are TGTGCCAGCAGCCGAGGGGGTACGAGTCAGCCCCAGCATTTT.

The chain joins TRBV12-3 or TRBV12-4 to TRBJ1-1, with a weak D call TRBD1 (5 bases). The CDR3 totals 11 residues. Trimming cost V 4 bases and J 6 bases, with 6 bases left between them. CDR3 in DNA: TGTGCCAGCAGTTCGGGGGCTGAAGCTTTCTTT. This gives the protein CASSSGAEAFF.

The V and J genes are TRBV3-1 (or the pseudogene TRBV3-2) and TRBJ2-5; 11 bases align to TRBD2. Trimming removed 1 base from V and 2 bases from J; junction bases left unmatched: 12. This CDR3 is built from 19 residues. Looked up from germline, CDR1 is LGHDT and CDR2 is YNNKEL (reference sequence). The CDR3: CASSQAVGTSGNRQETQYF. CDR3 DNA sequence: TGTGCCAGCAGCCAAGCAGTAGGGACTAGCGGAAATCGACAAGAGACCCAGTACTTC.

The rearrangement joins TRBV18 to TRBJ1-5, with 12 bases that match TRBD1. This CDR3 has 15 residues. The V and J ends lost 3 bases and 5 bases, in that order; junction bases with no gene match: 2. The germline CDR1 and CDR2 sequences are KGHSH and LQKENI. CDR3 sequence: CASSPGQGAYQPQHF. The CDR3 DNA reads TGTGCCAGCTCACCGGGACAGGGGGCTTATCAGCCCCAGCATTTT.

The V gene is TRBV6-5, the J gene TRBJ2-2, with D unclear. V was cut by 2 bases and J by 1 base, with 5 bases left in between. This CDR3 has 14 residues. CDR1 is MNHEY, CDR2 SVGAGI, per germline. The CDR3 bases are TGTGCCAGCAGTTACAAGAGGAACACCGGGGAGCTGTTTTTT. Encoded protein: CASSYKRNTGELFF.